The 5 T cell receptor beta chains in this list originate from one sample, sequenced in a study of blood T cell repertoires in COVID-19. TCRdb keeps only in-frame clones here, not all; method: immunoSEQ multiplex PCR. Among about 190,000 clones listed, about 88% were seen once. The sequenced material came from peripheral blood. The receptors were sampled from a man aged 30 to 39 with acute or convalescent COVID-19.

V is TRBV30 and J is TRBJ1-2; D possibly corresponds to TRBD1 (5 bases). With 2 bases removed from V and 3 bases from J, the gap between germline ends came to 10 bases. Germline assignment: CDR1 GTSNPN and CDR2 SVGIG (reference sequence). The CDR3 runs 13 residues. In DNA form, the CDR3 reads TGTGCCTGGAGTCGGGGGGGTTACTATGGCTACACCTTC. Translating gives CAWSRGGYYGYTF.

The chain links TRBV7-2 to TRBJ2-7, with 7 bases identical to TRBD2. Germline V gene data show CDR1 as SGHTA and CDR2 as FQGNSA. CDR3 length: 13 residues. Trimming took 2 bases from V and 4 from J; bases not matched to a gene: 2. The CDR3 loop reads CASSLTSDYEQYF. The CDR3 bases are TGTGCCAGCAGCTTAACTAGCGATTACGAGCAGTACTTC.

This sequence joins TRBV18 and TRBJ2-6; 9 bases align to TRBD2. With 1 base clipped from V and 0 bases from J, the junction kept 7 bases outside the gene matches. The CDR3 spans 19 residues. In germline, CDR1 is KGHSH, CDR2 LQKENI. The DNA of the CDR3 is TGTGCCAGCTCACCACGAAATAGCGGGGGTTCCTCTGGGGCCAACGTCCTGACTTTC. It yields the protein CASSPRNSGGSSGANVLTF.

The chain is built from TRBV9 and TRBJ2-2; 8 bases align to TRBD1. Germline CDR1 and CDR2: SGDLS and YYNGEE. Trimming cost V 0 bases and J 6 bases; bases outside gene matches: 7. CDR3 length equals 16 residues. The CDR3 DNA reads as TGTGCCAGCAGCGTAGGTAGGACAGGGCTAGCCGGGGAGCTGTTTTTT. As protein: CASSVGRTGLAGELFF. Full variable domain (remainder filled in from reference TRBV9 and TRBJ2-2): DSGVTQTPKHLITATGQRVTLRCSPRSGDLSVYWYQQSLDQGLQFLIQYYNGEERAKGNILERFSAQQFPDLHSELNLSSLELGDSALYFCASSVGRTGLAGELFFGEGSRLTVL.

The rearrangement links TRBV5-4 to TRBJ2-5; 9 nucleotides align to TRBD2. The trim removed 1 base at V and 6 bases at J, leaving 10 bases unmatched. Per germline, CDR1 SGHNT and CDR2 YYREEE (reference sequence). The CDR3 extends over 16 amino acids. CDR3 in DNA: TGTGCCAGCAGCTTGAGAGCGGGGGGTGGGATCCAGACCCAGTACTTC. This codes for CASSLRAGGGIQTQYF.